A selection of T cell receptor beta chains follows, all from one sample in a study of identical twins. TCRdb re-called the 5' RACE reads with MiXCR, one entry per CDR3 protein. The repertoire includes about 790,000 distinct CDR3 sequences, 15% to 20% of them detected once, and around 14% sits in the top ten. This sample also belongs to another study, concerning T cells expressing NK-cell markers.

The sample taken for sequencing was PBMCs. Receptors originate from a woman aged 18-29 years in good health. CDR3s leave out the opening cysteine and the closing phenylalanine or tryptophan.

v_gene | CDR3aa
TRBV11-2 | ASSPGLFPLRDFQETQY
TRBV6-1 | ASSPMGQGQETQY
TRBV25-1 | ASSEIGGNEQF
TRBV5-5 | ASSLSSGRRREQY
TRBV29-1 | SVADSAYEQY
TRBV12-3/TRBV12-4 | ASSLAVRTGELF
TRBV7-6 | ASSLVGLGVQY
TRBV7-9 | ASSIAGTGVREQF
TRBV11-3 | ASSLSRDNEQF
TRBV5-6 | ASSSGTPAYGYT
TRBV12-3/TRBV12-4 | ASSRQGASDTQY
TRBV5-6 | ASSLGLARQQY